Sample share makes the clone carrying this T cell receptor (beta chain) medium-sized (0.01 to 0.1%). Its specificity is unknown. This entry belongs to a study of cytomegalovirus exposure and HLA in healthy donors. Study-level findings and limits: Within an earlier analysis, most TCR beta V segments proved productive either about 90% or about 30% of the time.

Germline V gives CDR1 SGDLS, CDR2 YYNGEE. The CDR3 is made up of 15 amino acids. With 0 bases clipped from V and 4 bases from J, the junction kept 5 bases outside the gene matches. PCR was performed using 60 Vbeta and 13 Jbeta primers. The data were produced by immunoSEQ multiplex PCR, yet TCRdb's version contains in-frame clones alone and is incomplete. The profile shows under 200,000 clones, approximately 75% of them singletons. This chain connects TRBV9 to TRBJ2-3; 7 nucleotides agree with TRBD1. This TCR derives from a woman under 30 in good health and CMV-seronegative. The specimen sequenced was PBMCs. CDR3 in DNA: TGTGCCAGCAGCGTAGGGGACAGTAAAGCAGATACGCAGTATTTT. Translating it yields CASSVGDSKADTQYF.